The rows below give T cell receptor beta chains drawn from one sample of a study of T cells after posttransplantation cyclophosphamide. Sequencing was performed with immunoSEQ multiplex PCR; in TCRdb, only in-frame clones are kept and a portion is missing. The table has 10,000 to 15,000 clones, roughly four fifths seen once; the top ten hold under 0.95%. The sample consisted of memory CD4+ T cells sorted from PBMCs. Receptor source: a man aged 45-65 years in good health, CMV-negative, and a related stem cell transplant donor. CDR3s include the opening cysteine and the closing phenylalanine or tryptophan. The D gene is left open where the match is weak. Not every row has a clone size; where given, it reads once, few, many or a size class.

abundance: few; d_gene: .; j_gene: TRBJ1-4; v_gene: TRBV30; CDR3nt: TGTGCCTGGACCTCCTGGGGCAGCCCGCGGAAGGAATCTAATGAAAAACTGTTTTTT; CDR3aa: CAWTSWGSPRKESNEKLFF
abundance: .; d_gene: TRBD1; j_gene: TRBJ1-2; v_gene: TRBV11-2; CDR3nt: TGTGCCAGCAGCCCCGTGACAGGGAGCTATGGCTACACCTTC; CDR3aa: CASSPVTGSYGYTF
abundance: .; d_gene: TRBD1; j_gene: TRBJ1-2; v_gene: TRBV6-5; CDR3nt: TGTGCCAGCAGAAAACAGGGGATCGTCTATGGCTACACCTTC; CDR3aa: CASRKQGIVYGYTF
abundance: .; d_gene: .; j_gene: TRBJ1-5; v_gene: TRBV10-3; CDR3nt: TGTGCCACGTCGGTAGGGGCGGGAGGACAGCCCCAGCATTTT; CDR3aa: CATSVGAGGQPQHF
abundance: .; d_gene: TRBD2; j_gene: TRBJ2-3; v_gene: TRBV11-2; CDR3nt: TGTGCCAGCAGCTTTTCCGTGACTAGCGGGGAGAACACAGATACGCAGTATTTT; CDR3aa: CASSFSVTSGENTDTQYF
abundance: .; d_gene: .; j_gene: TRBJ1-5; v_gene: TRBV5-5; CDR3nt: TGTGCCAGCAGCTTGGCGTGGTTGCGGAATAGCAATCAGCCCCAGCATTTT; CDR3aa: CASSLAWLRNSNQPQHF
abundance: .; d_gene: TRBD1; j_gene: TRBJ1-2; v_gene: TRBV5-1; CDR3nt: TGCGCCAGCCGACGGGACAGCTCTAACTATGGCTACACCTTC; CDR3aa: CASRRDSSNYGYTF
abundance: .; d_gene: TRBD1; j_gene: TRBJ2-5; v_gene: TRBV4-1; CDR3nt: TGCGCCAGCAGCCCCGGGGAGACAGGGTTTCACGAGACCCAGTACTTC; CDR3aa: CASSPGETGFHETQYF
abundance: .; d_gene: .; j_gene: TRBJ2-7; v_gene: TRBV5-1; CDR3nt: TGCGCCAGCAGCTTGTCTGCAGGATCCGAGCAGTACTTC; CDR3aa: CASSLSAGSEQYF
abundance: .; d_gene: .; j_gene: TRBJ2-2; v_gene: TRBV5-8; CDR3nt: TGTGCCAGCAGCTTAGGAGGGAACACCGGGGAGCTGTTTTTT; CDR3aa: CASSLGGNTGELFF
abundance: .; d_gene: .; j_gene: TRBJ1-2; v_gene: TRBV6-5; CDR3nt: TGTGCCAGCAGTTCTTGGACAGTTCTCTATGGCTACACCTTC; CDR3aa: CASSSWTVLYGYTF
abundance: .; d_gene: .; j_gene: TRBJ2-1; v_gene: TRBV7-2; CDR3nt: TGTGCCAGCAGCCCAGAAGTGTATTACAATGAGCAGTTCTTC; CDR3aa: CASSPEVYYNEQFF
abundance: few; d_gene: TRBD1; j_gene: TRBJ1-1; v_gene: TRBV29-1; CDR3nt: TGCAGCGCTTCGACAGGGGTGAACACTGAAGCTTTCTTT; CDR3aa: CSASTGVNTEAFF
abundance: .; d_gene: TRBD2; j_gene: TRBJ2-7; v_gene: TRBV5-4; CDR3nt: TGTGCCAGCAGCTTTGATGTGACTAGCTCTTACGAGCAGTACTTC; CDR3aa: CASSFDVTSSYEQYF
abundance: .; d_gene: TRBD2; j_gene: TRBJ2-3; v_gene: TRBV30; CDR3nt: TGTGCCTGGAACCCCCTAGCGGGGGCAGATACGCAGTATTTT; CDR3aa: CAWNPLAGADTQYF
abundance: .; d_gene: TRBD1; j_gene: TRBJ2-2; v_gene: TRBV5-1; CDR3nt: TGCGCCAGCAGCAGCGGACAGGCCTACACCGGGGAGCTGTTTTTT; CDR3aa: CASSSGQAYTGELFF
abundance: .; d_gene: .; j_gene: TRBJ2-5; v_gene: TRBV7-2; CDR3nt: TGTGCCAGCAGCTTAAATCGGGGGTCACCCCAAGAGACCCAGTACTTC; CDR3aa: CASSLNRGSPQETQYF
abundance: .; d_gene: TRBD1; j_gene: TRBJ2-7; v_gene: TRBV11-3; CDR3nt: TGTGCCAGCAGCTTTGGGACAGAGAGCTCCTACGAGCAGTACTTC; CDR3aa: CASSFGTESSYEQYF
abundance: .; d_gene: .; j_gene: TRBJ2-2; v_gene: TRBV29-1; CDR3nt: TGCAGCGCCCGATACGGGGGCACCGGGGAGCTGTTTTTT; CDR3aa: CSARYGGTGELFF
abundance: .; d_gene: .; j_gene: TRBJ2-7; v_gene: TRBV28; CDR3nt: TGTGCCAGCAGTTTACTCCGTTACGAGCAGTACTTC; CDR3aa: CASSLLRYEQYF
abundance: .; d_gene: TRBD1; j_gene: TRBJ1-5; v_gene: TRBV11-2; CDR3nt: TGTGCCAGCAGCTCCCGACAGGGGGCACGGCAGCCCCAGCATTTT; CDR3aa: CASSSRQGARQPQHF
abundance: .; d_gene: TRBD2; j_gene: TRBJ2-5; v_gene: TRBV2; CDR3nt: TGTGCCAGCAGACTAGCGGGAGTTCAGTACTTC; CDR3aa: CASRLAGVQYF
abundance: .; d_gene: .; j_gene: TRBJ1-1; v_gene: TRBV7-2; CDR3nt: TGTGCCAGCAGCCTCGGTGGGGGGGGTACTTTCTTT; CDR3aa: CASSLGGGGTFF
abundance: .; d_gene: .; j_gene: TRBJ1-5; v_gene: TRBV10-3; CDR3nt: TGTGCCATCAGTGAGTCGAGTCTTAGCAATCAGCCCCAGCATTTT; CDR3aa: CAISESSLSNQPQHF
abundance: .; d_gene: TRBD2; j_gene: TRBJ2-6; v_gene: TRBV5-1; CDR3nt: TGCGCCAGCAGCTTGCGGACTAGCGGGAGGTCCTTAACTGGGGCCAACGTCCTGACTTTC; CDR3aa: CASSLRTSGRSLTGANVLTF
abundance: .; d_gene: TRBD1; j_gene: TRBJ1-4; v_gene: TRBV29-1; CDR3nt: TGCAGCGTTGGTGAGCAACGTGGGACAGGGGCTGCAAAACTGTTTTTT; CDR3aa: CSVGEQRGTGAAKLFF
abundance: .; d_gene: TRBD2; j_gene: TRBJ2-3; v_gene: TRBV10-3; CDR3nt: TGTGCCATCAGGGCTAGCGGGGGGGCATCAGATACGCAGTATTTT; CDR3aa: CAIRASGGASDTQYF
abundance: .; d_gene: .; j_gene: TRBJ1-5; v_gene: TRBV5-4; CDR3nt: TGTGCCAGCAGCCCCGCCCCCCTGACAGGTCGCGATCAGCCCCAGCATTTT; CDR3aa: CASSPAPLTGRDQPQHF
abundance: once; d_gene: TRBD2; j_gene: TRBJ2-1; v_gene: TRBV7-9; CDR3nt: TGTGCCAGCAGCTTAGCTTGGGAGGGAGGCCTCTTC; CDR3aa: CASSLAWEGGLF
abundance: .; d_gene: TRBD1; j_gene: TRBJ1-2; v_gene: TRBV10-1; CDR3nt: TGCGCCAGCAGTAATACAGGGGGCTATGGCTACACCTTC; CDR3aa: CASSNTGGYGYTF
abundance: few; d_gene: .; j_gene: TRBJ2-5; v_gene: TRBV19; CDR3nt: TGTGCCAGTAGTATAGCTGGGGGCAGTCAAGAGACCCAGTACTTC; CDR3aa: CASSIAGGSQETQYF
abundance: .; d_gene: .; j_gene: TRBJ2-7; v_gene: TRBV10-3; CDR3nt: TGTGCCATCAGTGAAATCGCCTACGAGCAGTACTTC; CDR3aa: CAISEIAYEQYF
abundance: .; d_gene: .; j_gene: TRBJ2-1; v_gene: TRBV5-1; CDR3nt: TGCGCCAGCAGCTTGGGGAATAGCGGAACCTACAATGAGCAGTTCTTC; CDR3aa: CASSLGNSGTYNEQFF
abundance: .; d_gene: TRBD1; j_gene: TRBJ1-4; v_gene: TRBV18; CDR3nt: TGTGCCAGCTCACCGGGGGCAGGGGGCGCGGAACTGTTTTTT; CDR3aa: CASSPGAGGAELFF
abundance: .; d_gene: TRBD2; j_gene: TRBJ2-5; v_gene: TRBV6-1; CDR3nt: TGTGCCAGCAGTGGGGGGGGTATTCAAGAGACCCAGTACTTC; CDR3aa: CASSGGGIQETQYF
abundance: .; d_gene: TRBD1; j_gene: TRBJ2-1; v_gene: TRBV14; CDR3nt: TGTGCCAGCAGCCAATTAGGGACAGGGAGCGATGAGCAGTTCTTC; CDR3aa: CASSQLGTGSDEQFF
abundance: .; d_gene: TRBD1; j_gene: TRBJ1-6; v_gene: TRBV4-3; CDR3nt: TGCGCCAGCAGCCACTTACAGGGGGCGCAGGGTAATTCCCCCCTCCACTTT; CDR3aa: CASSHLQGAQGNSPLHF
abundance: once; d_gene: .; j_gene: TRBJ2-1; v_gene: TRBV29-1; CDR3nt: TGCAGCGTTGGAAGAGGTAGCCCGGGTAGCTACAATGAGCAGTTCTTC; CDR3aa: CSVGRGSPGSYNEQFF
abundance: .; d_gene: .; j_gene: TRBJ1-2; v_gene: TRBV5-1; CDR3nt: TGCGCCAGCAGCTTGGAACAGTTCTATGGCTACACCTTC; CDR3aa: CASSLEQFYGYTF
abundance: .; d_gene: .; j_gene: TRBJ2-7; v_gene: TRBV9; CDR3nt: TGTGCCAGCAGCGTAGCCCAGGGTCACGAGCAGTACTTC; CDR3aa: CASSVAQGHEQYF
abundance: .; d_gene: TRBD1; j_gene: TRBJ1-5; v_gene: TRBV28; CDR3nt: TGTGCCACCTACTCCGGGACAGGGGGCGGTCAGCCCCAGCATTTT; CDR3aa: CATYSGTGGGQPQHF
abundance: .; d_gene: TRBD1; j_gene: TRBJ1-2; v_gene: TRBV7-3; CDR3nt: TGTGCCAGCAGTCCCGGACAGGGGCGTTCCTATGGCTACACCTTC; CDR3aa: CASSPGQGRSYGYTF
abundance: .; d_gene: TRBD2; j_gene: TRBJ2-2; v_gene: TRBV11-2; CDR3nt: TGTGCCAGCAGCTTGGGGGCTAGCGGGACTTACACCGGGGAGCTGTTTTTT; CDR3aa: CASSLGASGTYTGELFF
abundance: .; d_gene: TRBD1; j_gene: TRBJ1-4; v_gene: TRBV7-2; CDR3nt: TGTGCCAGCAGCTTAGTCCCGACAGGGACCTATAATGAAAAACTGTTTTTT; CDR3aa: CASSLVPTGTYNEKLFF
abundance: .; d_gene: TRBD2; j_gene: TRBJ2-1; v_gene: TRBV4-1; CDR3nt: TGCGCCAGCAGCCAAGGGACTAGCGCCTACAATGAGCAGTTCTTC; CDR3aa: CASSQGTSAYNEQFF
abundance: .; d_gene: TRBD2; j_gene: TRBJ2-7; v_gene: TRBV5-6; CDR3nt: TGTGCCAGCAGCTTGACCGGGACTACCAAGATCTACGAGCAGTACTTC; CDR3aa: CASSLTGTTKIYEQYF
abundance: .; d_gene: .; j_gene: TRBJ2-6; v_gene: TRBV9; CDR3nt: TGTGCCACTTCCCCAGCGAGCTCTGGGGCCAACGTCCTGACTTTC; CDR3aa: CATSPASSGANVLTF